One TCR beta chain is described in this entry. Antigen: not known. The data are from a study of human CD8 memory T cell subsets. Findings and limits, study-wide: Precursor exhausted T cells appeared less diverse than stem-like memory T cells according to Chao1 estimates.

The phenotype assigned to stem-like memory CD8+ T cells (TSTEM) was CCR7+ PD-1- TIGIT-. The authors obtained RNA from duplicate vials, each holding 150,000 sorted CD8+ T cells, for every subset. Libraries for TCR beta were constructed using UMI-labeled 5' RACE. Per the original methods: Every TCR beta library contained from 3,000 to 18,000 functional CDR3 beta clonotypes. TCRdb reprocessed the 5' RACE reads, keeping one entry per CDR3 protein, no DNA. It is TCRdb's table, rather than the study itself, that gives the V and J calls and clone size. The sample holds more than 10,000 distinct CDR3 sequences. Germline assignment: CDR1 SNHLY and CDR2 FYNNEI. This CDR3 is 14 amino acids long.

The chain is built from TRBV2 and TRBJ2-2; TCRdb reports TRBD2, a call that lacks DNA to check it against. The receptor's source is a human donor in good health. The sample was CD8+ stem-like memory T cells (TSCM and TCM) sorted from PBMCs. This sample's subset: stem-like memory CD8 T cells (TSTEM), CCR7+ PD-1- TIGIT-. CDR3 in amino acids: CASVLAGEHGELFF.